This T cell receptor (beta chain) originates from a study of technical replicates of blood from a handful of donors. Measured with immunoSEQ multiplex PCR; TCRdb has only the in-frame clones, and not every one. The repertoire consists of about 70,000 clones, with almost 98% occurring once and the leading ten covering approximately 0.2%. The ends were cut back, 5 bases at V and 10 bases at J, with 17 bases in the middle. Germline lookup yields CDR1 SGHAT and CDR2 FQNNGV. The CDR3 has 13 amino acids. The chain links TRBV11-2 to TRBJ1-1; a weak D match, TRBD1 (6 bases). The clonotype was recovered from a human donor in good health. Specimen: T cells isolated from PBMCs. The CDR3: CASSTKQGGGAFF. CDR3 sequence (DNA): TGTGCCAGCAGCACGAAACAGGGCGGGGGAGCTTTCTTT.